The 18 T cell receptor beta chains below come from one sample, sequenced in a study of T-cell reconstitution after alpha-beta-depleted transplantation in children. Researchers prepared the TCRbeta library using unique molecular identifiers, the study reports. TCRdb re-called the PCR reads with MiXCR, one entry per CDR3 protein. This sample carries about 1,000,000 distinct CDR3 sequences, about 31% of them seen once, and the ten largest clones take roughly 27%. The sequencing here drew on PBMCs, mostly from graft donor cells, taken 360 days after TCRalphabeta/CD19-depleted stem cell transplant. The receptors shown here come from a boy under two years old who had a stem cell transplant for SCID, so the T cells may come from the graft donor.

This clonotype was observed a handful of times. The chain's CDR3 is CSARDGDQPQHF. CDR3 in DNA: TGCAGTGCTAGAGATGGGGATCAGCCCCAGCATTTT. V is TRBV20-1 and J is TRBJ1-5; D unclear. CDR3 length equals 12 residues. Trimming pared 0 bases from V and 5 bases from J, leaving 5 bases between. CDR1 and CDR2 (germline): DFQATT, SNEGSKA (reference sequence).

V usage is TRBV19 and J usage is TRBJ2-3, with D possibly matching TRBD2 (6 bases). Germline V gene data show CDR1 as LNHDA and CDR2 as SQIVND (reference sequence). This CDR3 is 14 amino acids long. The V gene lost 11 bases and the J gene lost 2 bases, with 17 bases spanning the gap. The CDR3 coding sequence is TGTGCCGCGGGCGGGGCCTCCAACACAGATACGCAGTATTTT. Protein product: CAAGGASNTDTQYF.

V gene TRBV6-1 combines with J gene TRBJ1-6, with 9 bases lining up with TRBD1. Germline V lookup: CDR1 MNHNS, CDR2 SASEGT. J was trimmed by 13 bases and V by 6 bases; bases with no gene match: 13. The CDR3 length is 15 residues. CDR3 in amino acids: CASSSTGTGRPPLHF. CDR3 nucleotide sequence: TGTGCCAGCAGCTCCACCGGGACAGGGCGTCCCCCCCTCCACTTT.

This clonotype was seen repeatedly, ten times or more. Compared with germline, one end of the junction differs, possibly owing to a read error. The V gene is TRBV5-1, the J gene TRBJ1-1; no definite D call. This CDR3 has 15 residues. The germline V gene encodes CDR1 SGHRS and CDR2 YFSETQ. Written as DNA, the CDR3 is TGTGCCAGCAGCTTAGCGGCGGGGATGAACACTGAAGCTTTCTTT. It encodes CASSLAAGMNTEAFF.

This clonotype was seen a few times. V is TRBV19 and J is TRBJ2-1, with D perhaps being TRBD1 or TRBD2 (6 bases each). Germline V lookup: CDR1 LNHDA, CDR2 SQIVND (reference sequence). This CDR3 is 17 amino acids long. V was trimmed by 7 bases and J by 3 bases, leaving 22 bases between them. The CDR3 sequence is CASNTEGGQTFYNEQFF. The CDR3 DNA follows: TGTGCCAGTAATACTGAGGGGGGTCAAACGTTCTACAATGAGCAGTTCTTC. Together with reference TRBV19 and TRBJ2-1, the CDR3 gives the full variable domain: DGGITQSPKYLFRKEGQNVTLSCEQNLNHDAMYWYRQDPGQGLRLIYYSQIVNDFQKGDIAEGYSVSREKKESFPLTVTSAQKNPTAFYLCASNTEGGQTFYNEQFFGPGTRLTVL.

The chain joins TRBV29-1 to TRBJ1-3; D remains ambiguous. The CDR3 is 16 residues long. Trimming shortened V by 4 bases and J by 0 bases, and 16 bases separated the two germline ends. Germline V gene data show CDR1 as SQVTM and CDR2 as ANQGSEA. CDR3 sequence (DNA): TGCAGCGTTGTTGGTACTGGAGCTAACTCTGGAAACACCATATATTTT. It translates to CSVVGTGANSGNTIYF.

A few counts support this clonotype. This sequence joins TRBV4-1 and TRBJ2-2, with 11 bases lining up with TRBD2. Per germline, CDR1 MGHRA and CDR2 YSYEKL. There are 16 residues in the CDR3. The J segment lost 7 bases and the V segment lost 3 bases, leaving 7 bases of the junction unmatched. Here the CDR3 reads CASSHSLAGGDGELFF. Written as DNA, the CDR3 is TGCGCCAGCAGCCACTCTCTAGCGGGGGGAGACGGGGAGCTGTTTTTT.

This clonotype was seen a handful of times. The chain combines TRBV20-1 with TRBJ2-5; 8 bases are shared with TRBD1. Germline V gene lookup returns CDR1 DFQATT and CDR2 SNEGSKA (reference sequence). Trimming cost V 5 bases and J 5 bases; bases outside gene matches: 16. The CDR3 has 16 amino acids. In nucleotides, the CDR3 is TGCAGTGCTGGACTCTTACGCAGGGGGCAGGGGGAGACCCAGTACTTC. Translating it yields CSAGLLRRGQGETQYF.

This clonotype has only one observation. The chain combines TRBV5-1 with TRBJ2-3, with D tentatively TRBD1 or TRBD2 (5 bases each). The germline V gene has CDR1 SGHRS and CDR2 YFSETQ. Trimming left V 4 bases short and J 4 bases short, with 19 bases between. This CDR3 region has 16 residues. CDR3 in amino acids: CASSPPDTRGPDTQYF. DNA of the CDR3: TGCGCCAGCAGCCCACCCGACACCCGGGGCCCAGATACGCAGTATTTT.

The gene calls are TRBV3-1 and TRBJ2-1; D may be TRBD1 or TRBD2 (6 bases each). Germline values: CDR1 LGHDT, CDR2 YNNKEL (reference sequence). Trimming removed 7 bases at V and 8 bases at J, with 9 bases between. The length of the CDR3 is 11 residues. The DNA of the CDR3 is TGTGCCAGCAAGGAGGGGGATGAGCAGTTCTTC. Its translation is CASKEGDEQFF.

The table lists this clonotype with a few counts. The chain employs TRBV18 and TRBJ2-7; 12 nucleotides agree with TRBD1. In germline, CDR1 is KGHSH, CDR2 LQKENI. The CDR3 has 15 residues. V lost 3 bases to trimming and J lost 4 bases; unmatched junction nucleotides: 4. CDR3 bases: TGTGCCAGCTCACCGGGACAGGGGGCGGATTACGAGCAGTACTTC. As protein: CASSPGQGADYEQYF.

This chain joins TRBV27 and TRBJ2-3, with D possibly matching TRBD2 (5 bases). Trimming left V 5 bases short and J 7 bases short, with 13 bases between. Germline CDR1 and CDR2: MNHEY and SMNVEV (reference sequence). The CDR3 extends over 13 amino acids. The CDR3 DNA reads as TGTGCCAGCAGTATCCGAGGGTACCATACGCAGTATTTT. Amino acid sequence: CASSIRGYHTQYF.

This clonotype was found a few times. The chain is built from TRBV4-1 and TRBJ2-7; D is ambiguous. CDR1 and CDR2 (germline): MGHRA, YSYEKL. Trimming took off 0 bases at V and 3 bases at J, with 12 bases between the two ends. The length of the CDR3 is 15 residues. CDR3: CASSQEEGILYEQYF. In DNA form, the CDR3 reads TGCGCCAGCAGCCAAGAGGAAGGGATCCTCTACGAGCAGTACTTC.

The rearrangement joins TRBV5-6 to TRBJ2-2, with 12 bases lining up with TRBD1. The germline gives CDR1 SGHDT, CDR2 YYEEEE. This CDR3 comprises 17 residues. The J segment lost 5 bases and the V segment lost 0 bases, leaving 5 bases of the junction unmatched. CDR3 in amino acids: CASSLVGTGGDTGELFF. The CDR3 nucleotides read TGTGCCAGCAGCTTGGTTGGGACAGGGGGCGATACCGGGGAGCTGTTTTTT.

This chain connects TRBV5-1 to TRBJ1-6; 9 bases fit TRBD1. V was pared by 3 bases and J by 10 bases, with 5 bases of the junction left unmatched. This CDR3 region has 14 residues. Germline loops: CDR1 SGHRS, CDR2 YFSETQ. The CDR3 DNA reads TGCGCCAGCAGCTCGACAGGGGGTAGATCACCCCTCCACTTT. Encoded protein: CASSSTGGRSPLHF. Supplemented by reference TRBV5-1 and TRBJ1-6, the full variable domain reads KAGVTQTPRYLIKTRGQQVTLSCSPISGHRSVSWYQQTPGQGLQFLFEYFSETQRNKGNFPGRFSGRQFSNSRSEMNVSTLELGDSALYLCASSSTGGRSPLHFGNGTRLTVT.

This clonotype was recorded a few times. The chain is built from TRBV5-1 and TRBJ2-7, with 8 bases lining up with TRBD1. CDR1 is SGHRS, CDR2 YFSETQ, per germline. The CDR3 runs to 14 residues. Unmatched junction bases numbered 4, after V lost 0 bases and J lost 5 bases. The CDR3 here is CASSLVGTGNEQYF. CDR3 DNA sequence: TGCGCCAGCAGCTTGGTGGGGACAGGAAACGAGCAGTACTTC.

The chain links TRBV7-7 to TRBJ2-3, with 16 bases aligning to TRBD2. The CDR3 runs to 18 residues. CDR1 SSHAT and CDR2 FNYEAQ come from the germline V gene (reference sequence). J gave up 1 base and V 5 bases, and 6 bases lay outside the gene matches. In nucleotides, the CDR3 is TGTGCCAGCAGCCGGGGACTAGCGGGGGGGGCCGGCACAGATACGCAGTATTTT. It translates to CASSRGLAGGAGTDTQYF. The full variable domain, in which reference TRBV7-7 and TRBJ2-3 provide the parts outside the CDR3, is GAGVSQSPRYKVTKRGQDVTLRCDPISSHATLYWYQQALGQGPEFLTYFNYEAQPDKSGLPSDRFSAERPEGSISTLTIQRTEQRDSAMYRCASSRGLAGGAGTDTQYFGPGTRLTVL.

A word on this clonotype: At one boundary the junction diverges from the germline segment, which might be a read error. The chain couples TRBV20-1 to TRBJ2-7; D possibly uses TRBD1 or TRBD2 (6 bases each). Germline-derived CDR1 and CDR2 are DFQATT and SNEGSKA (reference sequence). The CDR3 spans 13 residues. The CDR3 protein is CSAGEGGAYEQYF. The CDR3 nucleotides are TGCAGTGCTGGAGAGGGGGGAGCCTACGAGCAGTACTTC.